These 14 T cell receptor beta chains share one sample of origin, sequenced in a study of blood T cell repertoires in COVID-19. The assay was immunoSEQ multiplex PCR, and TCRdb's table has in-frame clones only and misses some. The sample records 140,000 or so clones, 81% being singletons. Sequencing input: peripheral blood. These receptors were taken from a human donor in a cohort sampled during active COVID-19.

This chain joins TRBV14 and TRBJ1-1; perhaps TRBD1 as D (6 bases). V lost 5 bases and J lost 6, with 13 bases in between. The CDR3 totals 13 residues. Germline CDR1 SGHDN, CDR2 FVKESK. The CDR3 loop is CASSSQGDSEAFF. CDR3 in DNA: TGTGCCAGCAGCTCACAGGGAGACTCTGAAGCTTTCTTT.

CDR3 region: CASSITTAGGYEQYF. The CDR3 bases are TGTGCCAGTAGTATAACAACCGCGGGGGGTTACGAGCAGTACTTC. The rearrangement uses TRBV19 and TRBJ2-7, with 8 bases matching TRBD2. V shed 2 bases and J 4 bases; nucleotides not matched to a gene: 7. Germline V CDR1 and CDR2: LNHDA, SQIVND (reference sequence). This CDR3 spans 15 amino acids.

The chain recombines TRBV4-2 with TRBJ2-1; 9 nucleotides match TRBD2. V lost 0 bases, J lost 15 bases, and 6 bases stayed unmatched. From germline, CDR1 is LGHNA and CDR2 YNFKEQ. This CDR3 spans 13 amino acids. For the CDR3, the DNA is TGTGCCAGCAGCCAAGATCTTAGCGGGAGTCGGTTCTTC. Protein sequence: CASSQDLSGSRFF.

This clone was counted a single time. This chain connects TRBV7-9 to TRBJ1-1, with 8 bases fitting TRBD1. Germline V gives CDR1 SEHNR, CDR2 FQNEAQ (reference sequence). V lost 4 bases, J lost 6 bases, and 13 bases stayed unmatched. The CDR3 has 16 residues. The CDR3 DNA is TGTGCCAGCAGCTACGGGGGACAGGTCTCTGTTGCTGAAGCTTTCTTT. It specifies CASSYGGQVSVAEAFF.

The chain carries TRBV28 and TRBJ2-5; 7 nucleotides line up with TRBD2. Unmatched junction bases numbered 8, after V lost 6 bases and J lost 4 bases. Germline V CDR1 and CDR2: MDHEN, SYDVKM. This CDR3 has 14 amino acids. The CDR3 DNA sequence: TGTGCCAGCAGCCTTACGGGCGGGAGAGAGACCCAGTACTTC. Residues: CASSLTGGRETQYF. The full variable domain, rest sourced from reference TRBV28 and TRBJ2-5, is DVKVTQSSRYLVKRTGEKVFLECVQDMDHENMFWYRQDPGLGLRLIYFSYDVKMKEKGDIPEGYSVSREKKERFSLILESASTNQTSMYLCASSLTGGRETQYFGPGTRLLVL.

This clone was observed a single time. The rearrangement links TRBV7-2 to TRBJ2-5; 7 bases are a match to TRBD1. This CDR3 comprises 15 residues. The V gene end was trimmed by 5 bases and the J gene end by 3 bases; junction bases not matched to a gene: 9. Germline CDR1 reads SGHTA; CDR2 reads FQGNSA. The DNA of the CDR3 is TGTGCCAGCAGCAAATGGGACAGCATGGAAGAGACCCAGTACTTC. Translation: CASSKWDSMEETQYF.

The table lists this clone with a count of one. V and J are TRBV29-1 and TRBJ2-2; 7 bases match TRBD2. The CDR3 loop spans 14 amino acids. V lost 5 bases and J lost 5; bases outside the gene matches: 8. Germline loops: CDR1 SQVTM, CDR2 ANQGSEA. CDR3 residues: CSVSGSGTTGELFF. In DNA form, the CDR3 reads TGCAGCGTTTCGGGGAGCGGGACGACCGGGGAGCTGTTTTTT.

On this clone itself: Distinct nucleotide sequences in the sample also encode this CDR3. This rearrangement joins TRBV18 to TRBJ2-5, with 7 bases aligning to TRBD1. V lost 2 bases to trimming and J lost 3 bases; unmatched junction nucleotides: 0. The germline gives CDR1 KGHSH, CDR2 LQKENI. This CDR3 is built from 13 residues. CDR3 sequence: CASSPGQEETQYF. The CDR3 region has the DNA TGTGCCAGCTCACCAGGACAGGAAGAGACCCAGTACTTC.

V gene TRBV3-1 (or the pseudogene TRBV3-2) combines with J gene TRBJ2-5, with D maybe TRBD2 (6 bases). This CDR3 spans 14 amino acids. Trimming took off 0 bases at V and 5 bases at J, with 10 bases between the two ends. The germline V gene encodes CDR1 LGHDT and CDR2 YNNKEL (reference sequence). CDR3 in amino acids: CASSQDLGTETQYF. In DNA form, the CDR3 reads TGTGCCAGCAGCCAAGATCTAGGGACTGAGACCCAGTACTTC.

The rearrangement joins TRBV4-2 to TRBJ2-1, with TRBD2 matching over 7 bases. Germline V gene sequence: CDR1 LGHNA, CDR2 YNFKEQ. CDR3 length: 17 amino acids. The trim removed 0 bases at V and 2 bases at J, leaving 7 bases unmatched. CDR3 coding DNA: TGTGCCAGCAGCCAAGATAAGGCTAGCGGTGCCTACAATGAGCAGTTCTTC. This encodes CASSQDKASGAYNEQFF.

V gene TRBV18 combines with J gene TRBJ2-1, with 8 bases that match TRBD2. Germline assignment: CDR1 KGHSH and CDR2 LQKENI. Germline trimming cut 3 bases from V and 7 bases from J; bases unmatched to any gene: 5. There are 14 residues in the CDR3. CDR3 in amino acids: CASSPGLESNEQFF. The CDR3 DNA reads as TGTGCCAGCTCACCGGGACTAGAGAGTAATGAGCAGTTCTTC.

The chain carries TRBV7-2 and TRBJ1-2, with 8 bases identical to TRBD1. Per germline, CDR1 SGHTA and CDR2 FQGNSA. The CDR3 sequence is 13 residues long. V shed 6 bases, J shed 6 bases, and the junction held 6 bases outside the gene matches. CDR3 bases: TGTGCCAGCAGTTCTTCAGGGGGCGATGGCTACACCTTC. This encodes CASSSSGGDGYTF.

CDR3 sequence reads: CASSSGRGEQYF. CDR3 in DNA: TGTGCCAGCAGCTCCGGGCGGGGGGAGCAGTACTTC. This chain joins TRBV7-9 and TRBJ2-7, with 7 bases aligning to TRBD2. Germline V gene sequence: CDR1 SEHNR, CDR2 FQNEAQ (reference sequence). With 4 bases clipped from V and 7 bases from J, the junction kept 4 bases outside the gene matches. There are 12 residues in the CDR3.

This chain uses TRBV14 with TRBJ1-1, with 7 bases identical to TRBD1. The germline CDR1 and CDR2 sequences are SGHDN and FVKESK. V lost 4 bases and J lost 7; bases outside the gene matches: 21. This CDR3 comprises 18 residues. Here the CDR3 reads CASSREGQTGKVRREAFF. In DNA, the CDR3 is TGTGCCAGCAGCCGAGAAGGCCAGACAGGGAAGGTTCGCCGTGAAGCTTTCTTT.